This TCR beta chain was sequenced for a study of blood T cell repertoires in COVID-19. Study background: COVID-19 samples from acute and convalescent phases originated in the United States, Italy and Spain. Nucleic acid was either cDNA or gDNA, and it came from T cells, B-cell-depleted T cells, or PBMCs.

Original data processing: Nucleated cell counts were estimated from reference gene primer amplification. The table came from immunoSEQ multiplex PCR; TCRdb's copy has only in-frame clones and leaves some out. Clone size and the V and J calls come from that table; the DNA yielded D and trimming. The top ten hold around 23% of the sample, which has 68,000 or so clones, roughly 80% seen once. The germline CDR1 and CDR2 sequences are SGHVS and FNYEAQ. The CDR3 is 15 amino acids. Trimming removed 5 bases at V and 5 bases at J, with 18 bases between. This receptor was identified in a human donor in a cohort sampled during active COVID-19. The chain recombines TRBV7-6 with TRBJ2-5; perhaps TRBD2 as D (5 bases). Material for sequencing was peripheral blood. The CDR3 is CASSHTEGNGETQYF. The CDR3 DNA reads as TGTGCCAGCAGCCACACTGAGGGAAACGGGGAGACCCAGTACTTC.